This T cell receptor (beta chain) was recovered during a study of monozygotic twins with inflammatory bowel disease. Turning to this clonotype: Its specificity is unknown.

TCRdb derives one entry per CDR3 protein from the 5' RACE reads, leaving out DNA. The sample table includes around 150,000 distinct CDR3 sequences. The CDR3 covers 15 residues. The V gene's germline CDR1 is SGHDN and CDR2 FVKESK. Findings and limits, study-wide: Distinction of different T cell subtypes was not possible.

This TCR came from a human donor with ulcerative colitis or Crohn's disease, or a healthy co-twin of an affected twin (not recorded which). Sample: blood. V gene TRBV14 combines with J gene TRBJ1-5. The CDR3 protein is CASSHLQDSNQPQHF.